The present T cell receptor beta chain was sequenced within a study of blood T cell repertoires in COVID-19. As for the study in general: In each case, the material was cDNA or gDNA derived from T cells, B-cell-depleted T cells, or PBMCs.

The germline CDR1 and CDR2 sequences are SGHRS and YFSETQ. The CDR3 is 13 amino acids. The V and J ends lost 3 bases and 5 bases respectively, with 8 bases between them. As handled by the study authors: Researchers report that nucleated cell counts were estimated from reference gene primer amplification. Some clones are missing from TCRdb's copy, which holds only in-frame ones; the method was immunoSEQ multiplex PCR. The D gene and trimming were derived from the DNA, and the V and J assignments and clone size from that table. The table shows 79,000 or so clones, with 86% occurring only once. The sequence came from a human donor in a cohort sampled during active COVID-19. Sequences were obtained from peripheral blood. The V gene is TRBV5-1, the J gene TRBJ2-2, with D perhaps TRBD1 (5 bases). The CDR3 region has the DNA TGCGCCAGCAGCTCGCAGGGTACCGGGGAGCTGTTTTTT. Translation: CASSSQGTGELFF.